This is a list of T cell receptor beta chains from one sample in a study of regulatory T cells in long-lasting Graves disease. TCRdb ran MiXCR on the multiplex PCR reads and lists one entry per CDR3 protein. The data hold over 450,000 distinct CDR3 sequences, with 12% observed a single time. The same data also contributed to another study, on T cells in Graves' hyperthyroidism and ophthalmopathy.

This sample comprised peripheral blood mononuclear cells (PBMCs), obtained at new diagnosis, from a patient treated with antithyroid drugs. These receptors came from a woman in her twenties or thirties with Graves disease. The CDR3 runs from the conserved cysteine through the conserved F or W. D genes are given only for firm matches. Only part of the rows carry a size: once, few, many, or a class if the clone is expanded.

many	TRBV7-8	TRBJ2-1	TRBD2	TGTGCCAGCCGGGAGGCTAGCTACTACAATGAGCAGTTCTTC	CASREASYYNEQFF
many	TRBV10-3	TRBJ1-5	-	TGTGCCATCACACGGGGACCCGATCAGCCCCAGCATTTT	CAITRGPDQPQHF
many	TRBV7-8	TRBJ1-1	-	TGTGCCAGCAGCTTTGGACGGATCTCCAACACTGAAGCTTTCTTT	CASSFGRISNTEAFF
many	TRBV7-2	TRBJ1-5	-	TGTGCCAGCAGCTTATACAGGGAGGACCAGCCCCAGCATTTT	CASSLYREDQPQHF
-	TRBV19	TRBJ2-1	-	TGTGCCAGTAGTATAGTACCTGTCTACAATGAGCAGTTCTTC	CASSIVPVYNEQFF
many	TRBV2	TRBJ2-3	-	TGTGCCAGCAGTGAAGGGCTCCTCTCTGGCACAGATACGCAGTATTTT	CASSEGLLSGTDTQYF
-	TRBV12-5	TRBJ2-3	TRBD2	TGTGCTAGTGGTTTGGTTCTGGAGGGACTAGCGTTAGATACGCAGTATTTT	CASGLVLEGLALDTQYF
many	TRBV19	TRBJ2-7	TRBD1	TGTGCCAGTAGTATATCGGACAGGGGGCTCGAGCAGTACTTC	CASSISDRGLEQYF
few	TRBV5-1	TRBJ2-5	-	TGCGCCAGCAGCTTGGCCGTGGACTACCAAGAGACCCAGTACTTC	CASSLAVDYQETQYF
few	TRBV5-1	TRBJ2-7	-	TGCGCCAGCAGCCCACGAGCGTCAGAGGTTGGGTACGAGCAGTACTTC	CASSPRASEVGYEQYF
many	TRBV28	TRBJ2-1	TRBD2	TGTGCCAGCAGAGTTAGCGGGAGTTGGCAGTTCTTC	CASRVSGSWQFF
many	TRBV5-5	TRBJ1-2	TRBD1	TGTGCCAGCAGCCGAGAGACAGGGGTTAACGGCTACACCTTC	CASSRETGVNGYTF
many	TRBV6-1	TRBJ2-3	-	TGTGCCAGCTCCGGTCGGGGAACGGCGAGCACAGATACGCAGTATTTT	CASSGRGTASTDTQYF
-	TRBV2	TRBJ1-4	-	TGTGCCAGCAGTCCCTCCCACAGGGATAATGAAAAACTGTTTTTT	CASSPSHRDNEKLFF
many	TRBV15	TRBJ1-1	-	TGTGCCACCAGCAGTAGAGGGGACGGCACTGAAGCTTTCTTT	CATSSRGDGTEAFF
-	TRBV6-5	TRBJ2-2	TRBD1	TGTGCCAGCAGTTACATACGGGACAGGGCTACCGGGGAGCTGTTTTTT	CASSYIRDRATGELFF
few	TRBV19	TRBJ2-3	-	TGTGCCAGTACACCCCGTCCCACAGATACGCAGTATTTT	CASTPRPTDTQYF
-	TRBV19	TRBJ2-7	TRBD2	TGTGCCAGTAGTATAGAGTCACTAGCGGGAGTGTACGAGCAGTACTTC	CASSIESLAGVYEQYF
-	TRBV9	TRBJ2-1	-	TGTGCCAGCAGCGTAGTGGGACACAATGAGCAGTTCTTC	CASSVVGHNEQFF
few	TRBV11-3	TRBJ2-1	TRBD2	TGTGCCAGCAGGTTAGCGGGAGGCATCCATGAGCAGTTCTTC	CASRLAGGIHEQFF
-	TRBV28	TRBJ2-3	TRBD1	TGTGCCAGCAGTTCCCCCGGGACAGGCACAGATACGCAGTATTTT	CASSSPGTGTDTQYF
many	TRBV7-8	TRBJ1-5	TRBD1	TGTGCCAGCAGCTTATCAGGGGGGGCCGGGCAGCCCCAGCATTTT	CASSLSGGAGQPQHF
many	TRBV27	TRBJ1-4	TRBD1	TGTGCCAGCAAAACCCACGACAGGGGGGTCGGAGAAAAACTGTTTTTT	CASKTHDRGVGEKLFF
few	TRBV11-2	TRBJ2-5	-	TGTGCCAGCAGCTTAATTGGACGGCGGAAAGAGACCCAGTACTTC	CASSLIGRRKETQYF
many	TRBV6-1	TRBJ1-1	-	TGTGCCAGCAAATTACCGGTCAGGGAGGAGGTGGGCACTGAAGCTTTCTTT	CASKLPVREEVGTEAFF
-	TRBV5-1	TRBJ1-2	-	TGCGCCAGCAGCGGGACCAGGGCCGGGGATGGCTACACCTTC	CASSGTRAGDGYTF
few	TRBV24-1	TRBJ2-2	-	TGTGCCACCAGTGATGGGAGACTGACCGGGGAGCTGTTTTTT	CATSDGRLTGELFF
few	TRBV11-2	TRBJ1-1	-	TGTGCCAGCAGCACCCTCCCTTTGGGGCCTGAAGCTTTCTTT	CASSTLPLGPEAFF